The following is a T cell receptor beta chain sequence with its context. This clone's antigen is unknown. The sample holds no much larger clone one base away, and base qualities are not on file. Library creation used the immunoSEQ multiplex PCR assay. TCRbeta CDR3 sequencing was done by Adaptive Biotechnologies at survey depth, reporting CDR3 sequences, V/J genes, productive frequency and template counts. Amplification of TCR beta CDR3 regions was performed from genomic DNA rather than from RNA. The original methods were these. Jensen-Shannon divergence was used to quantify pairwise repertoire overlap between tissues, with a value of 1 indicating complete divergence and a value of 0 indicating identical repertoires. Tissues were clustered by single-linkage agglomerative hierarchical clustering of pairwise JSD values and displayed as dendrograms. GLIPH2 was run on all patient samples with simulation_depth 1000, kmer_min_depth 3 and cdr3_length_cutoff 8, and groups with more than two unique CDR3s were retained. A standardized tissue-overlap score extrapolated Jaccard GLIPH-group overlap across patients to a standard repertoire size of 1000 clones. Linear mixed-effect models, with tissue included as a fixed effect and individual included as a random effect, were used to assess associations of diversity with clinical or experimental variables. Entries here come from immuneACCESS through TCRdb and include only in-frame sequences with V and J called. Some clones fail to appear in such tables; in the studies checked, an unresolved V gene covers under half of the shortfall, and the cause of the remainder is unknown. The V and J calls and clone size were taken over from that table, and D and trimming were inferred from the DNA. This sample comprises 25,000 to 35,000 clones, around 86% of them detected only once. The ten largest clones represent less than 4.5% of the sample.

Trimming takes 1 base off V and 4 bases off J; junction bases not matched to a gene: 4. The CDR3 sequence holds 15 residues, the cysteine and phenylalanine included. Only the CDR3 region is kept as DNA, spanning 45 bases read in frame from base 1. Taken from the germline V gene (reference sequence), the CDR1 and CDR2 loops are SEHNR and FQNEAQ. These data are taken from a study of tissue T cells after allogeneic stem cell transplantation (dated by TCRdb to 2021 to 2024). At the level of the whole study: Over an approximately three-year period, a research-autopsy study prospectively enrolled about seven adult allo-HCT recipients who had steroid-refractory GVHD. All GVHD patients received grafts from donors, four unmodified and three CD34-selected to deplete T cells. Gastrointestinal GVHD was present in all GVHD patients, several lines of GVHD-directed therapy were administered to all GVHD patients, and skin involvement was additionally present in roughly five GVHD patients. About five GVHD patients had pre-transplant PBMCs available, and those PBMCs were of recipient origin. For viably preserved blood and marrow, CD3+ T cells were flow-sorted when cell numbers permitted, and smaller samples went directly to DNA extraction. TCR beta repertoires were profiled across many tissues obtained from research autopsies of patients with and without GVHD, as well as in mouse models of GVHD. The human part of the study was a prospective observational study with no blinding and no randomization. Results the study describes overall, beyond this receptor: In both patients and mice, T cells from blood and spleen covered only a limited part of the TCR repertoire found in tissues. Which tissue TCRs were alloreactive or antigen-specific was not determined in the study, and some clones might have been persisting host cells. A small and clinically heterogeneous patient cohort was studied, and sampling depth was acknowledged as a limitation. Within patients, how anatomically similar tissues were was a major factor shaping TCR repertoire composition, regardless of disease or transplant status. Few T cell clones were found to be shared across patients, but shared repertoire signatures across patients were revealed in a tissue-specific fashion by motif-based clustering.

The time point label on this specimen signifies: recipient (host-origin) PBMCs collected before allo-HCT. Sequenced material: blood, taken before transplantation. The V and J segments used are TRBV7-9 and TRBJ2-1; 7 junctional bases match TRBD1. The TCR sequence derives from a woman aged 18-49 years who later had graft-versus-host disease after an allogeneic stem cell transplant. The CDR3 protein: CASSLDRGRYNEQFF. The DNA reads TGTGCCAGCAGCTTAGACAGGGGACGGTACAATGAGCAGTTCTTC. Here the CDR3 is joined to the reference TRBV7-9 and TRBJ2-1 genes, and the full variable domain is: DTGVSQNPRHKITKRGQNVTFRCDPISEHNRLYWYRQTLGQGPEFLTYFQNEAQLEKSRLLSDRFSAERPKGSFSTLEIQRTEQGDSAMYLCASSLDRGRYNEQFFGPGTRLTVL.